This T cell receptor (beta chain) was sequenced in a study of T-cell reconstitution after alpha-beta-depleted transplantation in children. Preparation of the TCRbeta library involved a method that used unique molecular identifiers. Each CDR3 protein is one row after TCRdb ran MiXCR on the PCR reads. The table has around 90,000 distinct CDR3 sequences, 15% to 17% seen once; the top ten hold around a fifth. About this clonotype: What it binds is unknown.

The CDR3 length is 12 residues. Germline V CDR1 and CDR2: LGHNA, YNFKEQ. V was pared by 1 base and J by 4 bases, with 4 bases between. Study outcomes and limitations: About two months after transplant, alpha-beta T cells reportedly came from several hundred expanded graft clones. Surviving recipient T cells and thymic progenitors produced the high day-60 TCRbeta diversity seen in some patients.

V is TRBV4-2 and J is TRBJ1-1; D unclear. This sequence was found in a male patient between 2 and 10 years old who had a stem cell transplant for acute lymphoblastic leukemia, so the T cells may come from the graft donor. The material was PBMCs, mostly from graft donor cells, obtained 180 days after TCRalphabeta/CD19-depleted stem cell transplant. The CDR3 spells CASSQVPTEAFF. In nucleotides, the CDR3 is TGTGCCAGCAGCCAAGTTCCCACTGAAGCTTTCTTT.